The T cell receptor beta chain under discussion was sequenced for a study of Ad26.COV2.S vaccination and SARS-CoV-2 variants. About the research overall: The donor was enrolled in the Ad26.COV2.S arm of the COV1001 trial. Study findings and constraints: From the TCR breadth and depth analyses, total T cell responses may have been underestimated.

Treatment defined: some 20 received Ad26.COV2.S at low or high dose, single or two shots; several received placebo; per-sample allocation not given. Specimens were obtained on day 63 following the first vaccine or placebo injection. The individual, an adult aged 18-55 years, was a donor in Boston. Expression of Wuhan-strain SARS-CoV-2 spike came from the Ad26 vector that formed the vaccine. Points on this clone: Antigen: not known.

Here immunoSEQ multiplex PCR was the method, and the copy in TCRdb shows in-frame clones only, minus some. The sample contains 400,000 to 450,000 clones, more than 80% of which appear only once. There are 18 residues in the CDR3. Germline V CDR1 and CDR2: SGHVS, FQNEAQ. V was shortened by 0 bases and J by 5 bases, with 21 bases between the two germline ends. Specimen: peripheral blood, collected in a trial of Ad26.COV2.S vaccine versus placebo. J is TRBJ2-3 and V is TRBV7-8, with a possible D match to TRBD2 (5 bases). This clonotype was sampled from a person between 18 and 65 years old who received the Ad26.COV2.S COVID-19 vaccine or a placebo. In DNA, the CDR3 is TGTGCCAGCAGCTTAGCCCCAAAAACCGTCACGAGCGGAGATACGCAGTATTTT. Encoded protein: CASSLAPKTVTSGDTQYF.